These 5 T cell receptor beta chains were sequenced from one sample in a study of CXCR3-negative and CXCR3-positive naive CD8 T cells. Study results and caveats: CXCR3-positive naive cells had TRB CDR3s that were more hydrophobic than CXCR3-negative naive cells had.

Their antigens remain unidentified. The libraries of TRB cDNA were prepared using 5' RACE with UMI labels. Reprocessing the 5' RACE reads, TCRdb reports a single entry for every CDR3 protein and omits DNA. The sample totals about 150,000 distinct CDR3 sequences. Sequencing used naive CXCR3+ CD8+ T cells from blood. Noted subset: CD45RO-CCR7+CD27+CD95- naive CD8+ T cells expressing CXCR3 (TNR3+). Every receptor here comes from a human donor in good health. Some clones in this sample may be carry-over from other donors' samples.

This chain joins TRBV6-6 and TRBJ2-1. Germline V gene lookup returns CDR1 MNHNY and CDR2 SVGAGI (reference sequence). The CDR3 covers 16 residues. The CDR3 here is CASREAVLDYHNEQFF.

The chain combines TRBV20-1 with TRBJ2-2; TCRdb gives TRBD1 as the D gene, but with no DNA this cannot be confirmed. Germline values: CDR1 DFQATT, CDR2 SNEGSKA (reference sequence). There are 16 residues in the CDR3. Here the CDR3 reads CSASRAGTSNTGELFF.

The chain recombines TRBV7-9 with TRBJ1-1; TCRdb lists TRBD1, though no DNA is available to test this call. Germline assignment: CDR1 SEHNR and CDR2 FQNEAQ (reference sequence). The CDR3 length is 16 residues. CDR3 sequence reads: CASSQPGQIMNTEAFF.

The chain is built from TRBV20-1 and TRBJ2-7; as DNA is missing, the TRBD1 call by TCRdb cannot be tested. The germline gives CDR1 DFQATT, CDR2 SNEGSKA (reference sequence). The length of the CDR3 is 15 residues. CDR3 in amino acids: CSTPSPTGPSYEQYF.

The gene calls are TRBV15 and TRBJ2-1; lacking DNA, the TRBD1 call made by TCRdb goes unchecked. Looked up from germline, CDR1 is LNHNV and CDR2 is YYDKDF (reference sequence). CDR3 length: 16 residues. This CDR3 reads CATSRDSGVAYNEQFF.